This TCR beta chain is drawn from a study of vaccination and CD4 T cells after COVID-19. Background on the study: Convalescent individuals exhibited SARS-CoV-2 positivity on nasal swab PCR, with fewer than ten mild and one severe presentation. Convalescent donors totaled six males and four females, including two who were Hispanic.

Sequencing of cultured CD4+ T cell DNA used the Oncomine TCR Beta short-read assay. TCRdb analysed the PCR reads with MiXCR anew, one entry per CDR3 protein. The table lists 15,000 or so distinct CDR3 sequences, around 70% of them singletons. Details on this clonotype: Its target is unknown.

Between the trimmed V and J ends, which lost 1 base and 2 bases, there was a span of 13 bases. The germline V gene has CDR1 SGHTA and CDR2 FQGNSA. The CDR3 runs to 16 residues. Treatment in this sample: roughly 10-day PBMC culture with coronavirus spike peptide pools or control peptides (ViraFEST assay). Under the ViraFEST approach, antigen-specific T cells were expanded with peptide pools and TCRs subsequently sequenced. What was sequenced was CD4+ T cells from blood, cultured in vitro. This receptor was taken from a human donor who had recovered from COVID-19. This chain links TRBV7-2 with TRBJ2-3; the D is unclear. The CDR3 DNA sequence: TGTGCCAGCAGCTTAGGACGGAGTTATTACACAGATACGCAGTATTTT. Encoded protein: CASSLGRSYYTDTQYF.